This record concerns one T cell receptor (beta chain) sequence. The specificity of this receptor is unknown. No base qualities exist here, and no much larger clone lies one base off it. The immunoSEQ Assay, a bias-controlled multiplex PCR, was used to amplify TCRbeta CDR3 regions from genomic DNA. For the original study's pipeline: The number of nucleated cells in each sample was estimated from the amplification of reference gene primers within the assay. To quantify the absolute abundance of each unique TCRbeta CDR3 rearrangement, sequence reads were collapsed and filtered. For each sample, productive Simpson clonality was calculated as the square root of Simpson's diversity index over productive rearrangements. TCRdb mirrors the immuneACCESS table, restricted to in-frame sequences. Some clones are absent from its copies; in checked studies, under half trace to an unresolved V gene, and the reason for the others is unknown. The V and J calls and clone size come from that table; D and trimming were worked out from the DNA. The sample table records about 210,000 clones; around 84% of these occur just once. The ten largest clones represent roughly 10% of the sample.

This specimen comes from a study of blood T cell repertoires in COVID-19 (dated by TCRdb to 2020 to 2022). In the study overall: Samples from collaborators originated in the United States, Italy and Spain and spanned both the acute and convalescent phases of COVID-19. The prospective study material was composed of cDNA or gDNA derived from T cells, B-cell-depleted T cells, or PBMCs. Subjects who had been exposed to COVID-19, were actively infected with it, or had recovered from it provided the deeply sampled blood TCRbeta repertoires that made up the dataset. A freely available public database, intended as a resource for researchers studying the immune response to SARS-CoV-2, is where the repertoires were released. The samples were drawn from the first 160 participants of the ongoing ImmuneRACE study and from 950 to 1,500 subjects provided by 6 global collaborators. Nearly every sample came with metadata listing a de-identified subject ID, COVID-19 status, age in years and sex. Where available, HLA class I and class II types were taken from metadata supplied by the sample provider and were not determined by assay-based typing. Here is what the overall study found, with its caveats: Clinical and demographic metadata were provided uncurated, with the amount varying by source and participant.

One collaborating source in Seattle enrolled patients while the patients were actively infected and followed the patients over time throughout the course of disease. Whole blood was collected in K2EDTA tubes by collaborating institutions according to the institutions' own protocols. For TCRbeta analysis, collaborators shipped samples as frozen whole blood, isolated PBMCs, or DNA extracted from either of those sample types. The cysteine opens and the phenylalanine closes a CDR3 of 13 amino acids. CDR3 DNA is the only sequence kept; it has 39 bases, read in frame from the first base. Trimming removed 5 bases from V and 6 bases from J, leaving 11 bases between the germline ends. CDR1 and CDR2 are drawn from the germline V gene: SGHRS, YFSETQ.

This receptor was obtained from a woman of 80 years or more with COVID-19, enrolled during active disease. Sequenced: peripheral blood. The sequence links TRBV5-1 to TRBJ2-2, with TRBD2 as a weak D call on 6 bases. The DNA sequence is given as TGCGCCAGCAGTCCCGGAGGGCCCGGGGAGCTGTTTTTT. This sequence encodes CASSPGGPGELFF.